A single sample is the source of the 27 T cell receptor beta chains below, sequenced in a study of T-cell reconstitution after alpha-beta-depleted transplantation in children. Unique molecular identifiers were incorporated when the TCRbeta library was constructed. TCRdb redid the calling of the PCR reads with MiXCR, one entry per CDR3 protein. There are around 240,000 distinct CDR3 sequences in the sample; approximately 9.7% occur only once, and 5.1% lies in the top ten. The material sequenced was PBMCs from the stem cell graft donor, taken from the stem cell graft. These receptors were obtained from a human donor who donated a stem cell graft to a child with SCID.

This clonotype was detected ten times or more. The chain joins TRBV4-2 to TRBJ2-1, with D possibly being TRBD1 or TRBD2 (5 bases each). The germline V gene has CDR1 LGHNA and CDR2 YNFKEQ. Trimming cost V 0 bases and J 5 bases, with 11 bases left between them. CDR3 length: 15 amino acids. The CDR3: CASSQDRGADNEQFF. DNA of the CDR3: TGTGCCAGCAGCCAAGATCGGGGCGCTGACAATGAGCAGTTCTTC.

This clonotype was seen many times. The CDR3 DNA is TGTGCCAGCAGTTTATCGGAGATCTATGGCTACACCTTC. Its protein product is CASSLSEIYGYTF. This chain uses TRBV12-3 or TRBV12-4 with TRBJ1-2; D unclear. The germline V and J ends were trimmed by 2 bases and 4 bases, with 8 bases remaining between them. The length of the CDR3 is 13 residues.

The sample holds many counts of this clonotype. The chain has TRBV2 and TRBJ2-2; 9 nucleotides align to TRBD2. The ends lost 6 bases at V and 4 bases at J; junction bases unmatched: 9. Germline lookup yields CDR1 SNHLY and CDR2 FYNNEI. The CDR3 is 16 amino acids. The chain's CDR3 is CASSSDRRGGTGELFF. The CDR3, as DNA: TGTGCCAGCAGCAGCGATAGGCGGGGGGGCACCGGGGAGCTGTTTTTT.

This clonotype came up many times. The junction departs from germline at one end; a sequencing error may be responsible. The chain has TRBV28 and TRBJ2-1; TRBD1 aligns across 7 bases. The CDR3 is 12 residues long. Germline loops: CDR1 MDHEN, CDR2 SYDVKM. The CDR3 DNA follows: TGTGCCAGCAGCATCCGGAACGGACAGGTCCACTTC. Protein product: CASSIRNGQVHF.

The chain joins TRBV23-1 to TRBJ2-3; 7 nucleotides agree with TRBD1. Being an ORF, TRBV23-1 has a function that is uncertain. The V and J ends lost 3 bases and 1 base, in that order; junction bases with no gene match: 10. This CDR3 has 17 amino acids. CDR3: CASSHPTRQGGTDTQYF. For the CDR3, the DNA is TGCGCCAGCAGTCATCCTACTCGACAGGGAGGCACAGATACGCAGTATTTT.

In this sample, this clonotype turned up many times. The chain carries TRBV21-1 and TRBJ2-2; TRBD2, as called in the table, went unchecked against the DNA. TRBV21-1 is assigned pseudogene status. The CDR3 has 14 residues. The CDR3 nucleotides read TGTGCCAGCACCGAAGCGGGGAGGACCGGGGAGCTGTTTTTT. Amino acids: CASTEAGRTGELFF.

With respect to this clonotype: A much larger clone lies a single base off, so this may be a read error. The V gene is TRBV3-1, the J gene TRBJ2-3; 12 nucleotides line up with TRBD1. CDR1 is LGHDT and CDR2 is YNNKEL in the germline V gene (reference sequence). The CDR3 length is 17 residues. V shed 1 base and J 2 bases; nucleotides not matched to a gene: 4. CDR3 loop: CASSQGDRGHITDTQYF. CDR3 in DNA: TGTGCCAGCAGCCAAGGGGACAGGGGGCACATCACAGATACGCAGTATTTT.

Ten or more counts support this clonotype. This chain connects TRBV6-5 to TRBJ2-1, with 9 bases matching TRBD2. CDR1 MNHEY and CDR2 SVGAGI come from the germline V gene. The V and J ends lost 5 bases and 7 bases, in that order; junction bases with no gene match: 15. The CDR3 is made up of 17 amino acids. The CDR3 here is CASSTSSGGPAINEQFF. CDR3 DNA: TGTGCCAGCAGTACTAGTAGCGGGGGCCCTGCCATTAATGAGCAGTTCTTC.

Ten or more counts support this clonotype. The chain recombines TRBV12-3 or TRBV12-4 with TRBJ2-4, with no clear D. This CDR3 is built from 14 residues. Trimming took off 6 bases at V and 0 bases at J, with 9 bases between the two ends. This CDR3 is CASSLPEAKNIQYF. CDR3 nucleotides: TGTGCCAGCAGCCTCCCGGAAGCCAAAAACATTCAGTACTTC.

This clonotype occurred many times. The CDR3 loop is CASSSRDRGLQETQYF. CDR3 coding DNA: TGTGCCAGCAGCTCACGGGACAGGGGGCTCCAAGAGACCCAGTACTTC. The chain has TRBV7-8 and TRBJ2-5; TRBD1 matches 12 bases. Germline V gene data show CDR1 as SGHVS and CDR2 as FQNEAQ. V shed 4 bases and J 1 base; nucleotides not matched to a gene: 4. The CDR3 has 16 amino acids.

The chain recombines TRBV4-1 with TRBJ1-4, with D possibly TRBD1 on 5 matching bases. Trimming took off 0 bases at V and 7 bases at J, with 12 bases between the two ends. This CDR3 is 15 amino acids long. Germline values: CDR1 MGHRA, CDR2 YSYEKL. The CDR3 loop reads CASSQDGARGEKLFF. The CDR3 bases are TGCGCCAGCAGCCAAGATGGGGCCCGGGGTGAAAAACTGTTTTTT.

There are many counts of this clonotype. The rearrangement joins TRBV7-6 to TRBJ1-3, with TRBD1 as a possible D gene (6 bases). Germline-derived CDR1 and CDR2 are SGHVS and FNYEAQ. This CDR3 region has 14 residues. Between the trimmed V and J ends, which lost 5 bases and 3 bases, there was a span of 11 bases. CDR3 nucleotides: TGTGCCAGCAGCGCGGGGGCTAATGGAAACACCATATATTTT. Encoded protein: CASSAGANGNTIYF.

This clonotype was detected ten times or more. The CDR3 region has the DNA TGTGCCAGCAGCTTAGATGGACAGATTAATTCACCCCTCCACTTT. As protein: CASSLDGQINSPLHF. The chain uses TRBV7-9 and TRBJ1-6; TRBD1 is a possible D gene (6 bases). This CDR3 comprises 15 residues. Germline V gene lookup returns CDR1 SEHNR and CDR2 FQNEAQ (reference sequence). Between the trimmed V and J ends, which lost 1 base and 6 bases, there was a span of 10 bases.

The sample holds many counts of this clonotype. The J gene is TRBJ1-1, the V gene TRBV30; no firm D call. The CDR3 totals 13 residues. V was shortened by 0 bases and J by 6 bases, with 11 bases between the two germline ends. Germline CDR1 is GTSNPN and CDR2 is SVGIG (reference sequence). CDR3 in amino acids: CAWSVGLESEAFF. DNA of the CDR3: TGTGCCTGGAGTGTAGGGTTAGAATCTGAAGCTTTCTTT.

This clonotype has at least ten counts. The rearrangement links TRBV7-9 to TRBJ2-3, with D perhaps matching TRBD2 (5 bases). The CDR3 sequence is 17 residues long. V was trimmed by 2 bases and J by 1 base, leaving 16 bases between them. Germline loops: CDR1 SEHNR, CDR2 FQNEAQ (reference sequence). DNA for the CDR3: TGTGCCAGCAGCTTACCCTGGGAGAACCCAGGCACAGATACGCAGTATTTT. It translates to CASSLPWENPGTDTQYF.

This clonotype occurred many times. Here the CDR3 DNA reads TGCGCCAGCAGCCCGCTGTCCGGGGAGCAGTACTTC. Translated, it gives CASSPLSGEQYF. This chain uses TRBV5-1 with TRBJ2-7; D is unclear. The germline V gene encodes CDR1 SGHRS and CDR2 YFSETQ. The V gene lost 4 bases and the J gene lost 7 bases, with 12 bases spanning the gap. CDR3 size: 12 residues.

Many counts were recorded for this clonotype. The chain recombines TRBV6-5 with TRBJ2-3; 9 bases fit TRBD1. Germline trimming cut 0 bases from V and 4 bases from J; bases unmatched to any gene: 2. The CDR3 length is 15 residues. Germline-derived CDR1 and CDR2 are MNHEY and SVGAGI. DNA of the CDR3: TGTGCCAGCAGTTACTCGGGGACAGGGTCAGATACGCAGTATTTT. Protein sequence: CASSYSGTGSDTQYF.

This clonotype was detected ten times or more. This sequence joins TRBV5-1 and TRBJ1-2; D is unclear. Germline V CDR1 and CDR2: SGHRS, YFSETQ. The CDR3 is 13 residues long. Between the trimmed V and J ends, which lost 5 bases and 4 bases, there was a span of 12 bases. CDR3 region: CASSSPTGYGYTF. CDR3 DNA sequence: TGCGCCAGCAGTTCGCCGACGGGCTATGGCTACACCTTC.

The chain combines TRBV19 with TRBJ1-3; unclear D gene. The CDR3 loop spans 15 amino acids. CDR1 is LNHDA, CDR2 SQIVND, per germline (reference sequence). V was cut by 3 bases and J by 0 bases, with 9 bases left in between. The CDR3 nucleotides are TGTGCCAGTAGTATCGGGCGGAGCTCTGGAAACACCATATATTTT. Translated: CASSIGRSSGNTIYF.

This clonotype was seen ten or more times. The V call is TRBV6-1, the J call TRBJ1-6, with a possible D match to TRBD1 (5 bases). This CDR3 comprises 15 residues. Trimming shortened V by 6 bases and J by 4 bases, and 13 bases separated the two germline ends. Germline loops: CDR1 MNHNS, CDR2 SASEGT. The CDR3 DNA reads as TGTGCCAGCAGCTCTGGGACTGCGTATAATTCACCCCTCCACTTT. Its protein is CASSSGTAYNSPLHF.

This clonotype turned up a few times. This chain connects TRBV5-1 to TRBJ2-2, with 7 bases aligning to TRBD2. Trimming took 3 bases from V and 4 from J; bases not matched to a gene: 9. The CDR3 covers 16 residues. Germline CDR1 and CDR2: SGHRS and YFSETQ. CDR3 protein: CASSSGASGGTGELFF. DNA for the CDR3: TGCGCCAGCAGCTCCGGGGCTAGCGGAGGCACCGGGGAGCTGTTTTTT.

This clonotype was counted many times. J is TRBJ1-6 and V is TRBV12-3 or TRBV12-4, with 7 bases that match TRBD1. CDR3 length: 14 residues. V lost 7 bases to trimming and J lost 10 bases; unmatched junction nucleotides: 10. The CDR3 loop is CASIMGGGFSPLHF. For the CDR3, the DNA is TGTGCCAGCATTATGGGAGGGGGCTTCTCACCCCTCCACTTT.

This clonotype was recorded many times. The chain recombines TRBV11-2 with TRBJ1-4; D call uncertain. V was clipped by 1 base and J by 3 bases, with 9 bases between them. Germline CDR1 is SGHAT and CDR2 is FQNNGV. This CDR3 comprises 15 residues. CDR3 bases: TGTGCCAGCAGCTTAGGTCTCCAGTCTAATGAAAAACTGTTTTTT. The encoded protein is CASSLGLQSNEKLFF.

Points on this clonotype: A much larger clone lies one base from this, so it may be a read error. The rearrangement uses TRBV7-2 and TRBJ2-3, with D possibly TRBD1 on 6 matching bases. This CDR3 is built from 16 residues. Germline CDR1 is SGHTA and CDR2 is FQGNSA. The DNA for the CDR3 is TGTGCCAGCAGCTTAAGTATCTGGGGCAGGGGTGATACGCTGTATTTT. Its translation: CASSLSIWGRGDTLYF. The whole variable domain, remainder taken from reference TRBV7-2 and TRBJ2-3, is GAGVSQSPSNKVTEKGKDVELRCDPISGHTALYWYRQSLGQGLEFLIYFQGNSAPDKSGLPSDRFSAERTGGSVSTLTIQRTQQEDSAVYLCASSLSIWGRGDTLYFGPGTRLTVL.

This clonotype was recorded many times. This chain uses TRBV27 with TRBJ2-3; D is possibly TRBD2 (5 bases). Trimming cost V 8 bases and J 2 bases, with 14 bases left between them. This CDR3 spans 14 amino acids. Germline V gene sequence: CDR1 MNHEY, CDR2 SMNVEV (reference sequence). CDR3 in DNA: TGTGCCAGCCGCTTGGGGAGATACACAGATACGCAGTATTTT. This encodes CASRLGRYTDTQYF.

This clonotype was detected many times. The chain is built from TRBV27 and TRBJ1-1, with a possible D match to TRBD1 (5 bases). The CDR3 spans 14 residues. Germline V CDR1 and CDR2: MNHEY, SMNVEV (reference sequence). The V end was cut by 6 bases, the J end by 7 bases, with 18 bases between. The CDR3 coding sequence is TGTGCCAGCAGCCCTGGGACTTGGGGGGTTGAAGCTTTCTTT. Its protein product is CASSPGTWGVEAFF.

This clonotype has at least ten counts. This sequence joins TRBV20-1 and TRBJ2-1, with a weak D call TRBD1 (5 bases). Looked up from germline, CDR1 is DFQATT and CDR2 is SNEGSKA (reference sequence). This CDR3 contains 13 residues. Trimming left V 8 bases short and J 3 bases short, with 14 bases between. CDR3 amino acids: CSYFRDDYNEQFF. The DNA of the CDR3 is TGCAGTTATTTCAGGGATGACTACAATGAGCAGTTCTTC.